These 26 T cell receptor beta chains were all obtained from the same sample, sequenced in a study of T cell responses to AZD1222 COVID-19 vaccine. Only in-frame clones appear in the TCRdb table, and some are missing; sequencing was by immunoSEQ multiplex PCR. There are roughly 180,000 clones in the sample; 91% occur only once, and less than 2% lies in the top ten. The specimen was peripheral blood, collected 28 days after the second AZD1222 dose. The receptors originated from an adult who received the AZD1222 COVID-19 vaccine.

The chain carries TRBV12-5 and TRBJ2-7; D uncertain. The CDR3 is 13 residues long. V lost 5 bases, J lost 2 bases, and 10 bases lay in between. Looked up from germline, CDR1 is LGHNT and CDR2 is FRNRAP. The CDR3 loop reads CASGPPTAYEQYF. The CDR3 region has the DNA TGTGCTAGTGGTCCCCCGACGGCCTACGAGCAGTACTTC.

CDR3 sequence reads: CATSQGGNTEAFF. Written as DNA, the CDR3 is TGTGCCACCAGCCAGGGCGGAAACACTGAAGCTTTCTTT. The chain carries TRBV15 and TRBJ1-1, with D tentatively TRBD1 (5 bases). The CDR3 is 13 amino acids. Germline CDR1 reads LNHNV; CDR2 reads YYDKDF (reference sequence). Trimming removed 5 bases from V and 2 bases from J, with 9 bases in between.

The chain recombines TRBV5-1 with TRBJ1-2; TRBD1 might be the D (5 bases). The CDR3 loop spans 13 amino acids. Trimming took off 2 bases at V and 4 bases at J, with 9 bases between the two ends. Germline values: CDR1 SGHRS, CDR2 YFSETQ. The CDR3 coding sequence is TGCGCCAGCAGCTTCTTGCAGGGCTATGGCTACACCTTC. This encodes CASSFLQGYGYTF.

The V gene is TRBV5-1, the J gene TRBJ2-5; TRBD1 aligns across 9 bases. Germline CDR1 and CDR2: SGHRS and YFSETQ. This CDR3 is 14 amino acids long. Germline trimming cut 2 bases from V and 4 bases from J; bases unmatched to any gene: 3. The CDR3 DNA reads as TGCGCCAGCAGCTTCGGGACAGGGATAGAGACCCAGTACTTC. This sequence encodes CASSFGTGIETQYF.

A remark on this clone: Other DNA sequences of this sample code for an identical CDR3. DNA for the CDR3: TGTGCCAGCAGCTTAAGTCAAGGGGACAATGAGCAGTTCTTC. The encoded protein is CASSLSQGDNEQFF. The V gene is TRBV7-3, the J gene TRBJ2-1, with D possibly TRBD1 on 5 matching bases. Germline CDR1 SGHTA, CDR2 FQGTGA. V lost 1 base, J lost 5 bases, and 9 bases lay in between. This CDR3 has 14 residues.

The chain employs TRBV3-1 (or the pseudogene TRBV3-2) and TRBJ2-5; D may be TRBD2 (6 bases). The CDR3 spans 17 residues. The V end lost 3 bases, the J end lost 1 base, and 18 bases lay between the germline ends. Germline assignment: CDR1 LGHDT and CDR2 YNNKEL (reference sequence). CDR3 region: CASSQPAGRAAQETQYF. Here the CDR3 DNA reads TGTGCCAGCAGCCAGCCGGCGGGGCGGGCCGCCCAAGAGACCCAGTACTTC.

The chain employs TRBV11-2 and TRBJ1-2; D remains unclear. Trimming took 1 base from V and 4 from J, leaving 10 bases between them. The V gene's germline CDR1 is SGHAT and CDR2 FQNNGV. The CDR3 covers 14 residues. DNA of the CDR3: TGTGCCAGCAGCTTAGGAGGGCAGCCCTATGGCTACACCTTC. Residues: CASSLGGQPYGYTF.

This clone has just a few counts. The chain has TRBV6-2 or TRBV6-3 and TRBJ1-1, with D unresolved. V gave up 3 bases and J gave up 2 bases, with 4 bases separating them. The V gene's germline CDR1 is MNHEY and CDR2 SVGEGT. CDR3 length equals 12 residues. CDR3 coding DNA: TGTGCCAGCAGTTATTTAAACACTGAAGCTTTCTTT. This translates into CASSYLNTEAFF.

The chain carries TRBV19 and TRBJ1-5; D remains unclear. The CDR3 extends over 17 amino acids. CDR1 and CDR2 from the germline V gene are LNHDA and SQIVND (reference sequence). V lost 3 bases and J 5 bases, leaving 20 bases between the germline ends. This CDR3 reads CASSIIGSGSVDQPQHF. The CDR3 nucleotides are TGTGCCAGTAGTATTATTGGCAGCGGAAGCGTGGATCAGCCCCAGCATTTT.

This sequence joins TRBV30 and TRBJ2-3, with D unclear. Between the trimmed V and J ends, which lost 4 bases and 2 bases, there was a span of 7 bases. Germline V lookup: CDR1 GTSNPN, CDR2 SVGIG (reference sequence). There are 12 residues in the CDR3. DNA of the CDR3: TGTGCCTGGAACCGTAACACAGATACGCAGTATTTT. Its translation is CAWNRNTDTQYF. The entire variable domain, with the rest obtained from reference TRBV30 and TRBJ2-3, is as follows: SQTIHQWPATLVQPVGSPLSLECTVEGTSNPNLYWYRQAAGRGLQLLFYSVGIGQISSEVPQNLSASRPQDRQFILSSKKLLLSDSGFYLCAWNRNTDTQYFGPGTRLTVL.

This sequence joins TRBV30 and TRBJ2-7, with 11 bases fitting TRBD2. J lost 2 bases, V lost 0 bases, and 15 bases had no gene match. The CDR3 sequence is 19 residues long. CDR1 is GTSNPN, CDR2 SVGIG, per germline (reference sequence). CDR3 nucleotide sequence: TGTGCCTGGAGTGTACCTAGGGCTAGCGGGAGGACTTCCCCCTACGAGCAGTACTTC. Protein sequence: CAWSVPRASGRTSPYEQYF.

V is TRBV21-1 and J is TRBJ2-7; the D segment call TRBD1 is taken from the table without a DNA check. TRBV21-1 is a listed pseudogene. There are 17 residues in the CDR3. DNA for the CDR3: TGTGCCAGCAGCAAATCGCCGGATCCGGGACAGGGGTACGAGCAGTACTTC. It is translated as CASSKSPDPGQGYEQYF.

The chain employs TRBV6-5 and TRBJ2-7; possibly TRBD1 for D (5 bases). This CDR3 spans 14 amino acids. Germline V lookup: CDR1 MNHEY, CDR2 SVGAGI. With 4 bases removed from V and 0 bases from J, the gap between germline ends came to 10 bases. The CDR3 spells CASSLGRASYEQYF. Written as DNA, the CDR3 is TGTGCCAGCAGTTTGGGCAGGGCCTCCTACGAGCAGTACTTC.

The rearrangement joins TRBV4-1 to TRBJ1-1, with 8 bases identical to TRBD1. The CDR3 contains 17 residues. Looked up from germline, CDR1 is MGHRA and CDR2 is YSYEKL. The V and J ends lost 3 bases and 3 bases, in that order; junction bases with no gene match: 12. The CDR3 bases are TGCGCCAGCAGCCACCTTCTTCAGGGGGCCCCAGACACTGAAGCTTTCTTT. It translates to CASSHLLQGAPDTEAFF.

The rearrangement links TRBV14 to TRBJ2-2, with 7 positions matching TRBD2. CDR1 is SGHDN, CDR2 FVKESK, per germline. This CDR3 region has 15 residues. The ends lost 1 base at V and 6 bases at J; junction bases unmatched: 5. As DNA, the CDR3 is TGTGCCAGCAGCCAAGCGACTAGCCCCGCCGGGGAGCTGTTTTTT. It is translated as CASSQATSPAGELFF.

The rearrangement links TRBV29-1 to TRBJ1-2; no firm D call. This CDR3 is 11 amino acids long. The germline V gene has CDR1 SQVTM and CDR2 ANQGSEA. V was pared by 6 bases and J by 0 bases, with 5 bases between. In DNA form, the CDR3 reads TGCAGCGTCGGGACTAACTATGGCTACACCTTC. It specifies CSVGTNYGYTF. Looking up the rest from reference TRBV29-1 and TRBJ1-2 gives the full variable domain: SAVISQKPSRDICQRGTSLTIQCQVDSQVTMMFWYRQQPGQSLTLIATANQGSEATYESGFVIDKFPISRPNLTFSTLTVSNMSPEDSSIYLCSVGTNYGYTFGSGTRLTVV.

The chain has TRBV9 and TRBJ1-1; D ambiguous. The germline V gene encodes CDR1 SGDLS and CDR2 YYNGEE. This CDR3 spans 15 amino acids. With 4 bases removed from V and 4 bases from J, the gap between germline ends came to 17 bases. CDR3 coding DNA: TGTGCCAGCAGCCGATCCACGAATTGGGGCACTGAAGCTTTCTTT. Its translation is CASSRSTNWGTEAFF. Looking up the rest from reference TRBV9 and TRBJ1-1 gives the full variable domain: DSGVTQTPKHLITATGQRVTLRCSPRSGDLSVYWYQQSLDQGLQFLIQYYNGEERAKGNILERFSAQQFPDLHSELNLSSLELGDSALYFCASSRSTNWGTEAFFGQGTRLTVV.

In its sample, this clone was seen a few times. The chain combines TRBV25-1 with TRBJ1-6; tentatively, D is TRBD1 (5 bases). The CDR3 spans 13 residues. V was trimmed by 2 bases and J by 10 bases, leaving 9 bases between them. Germline V gene data show CDR1 as MGHDK and CDR2 as SYGVNS. In nucleotides, the CDR3 is TGTGCCAGCAGTGAACGGGGGTGGTCACCCCTCCACTTT. It specifies CASSERGWSPLHF.

The chain links TRBV30 to TRBJ1-5; 7 bases map to TRBD1. The CDR3 extends over 15 amino acids. The germline gives CDR1 GTSNPN, CDR2 SVGIG (reference sequence). The V and J ends lost 0 bases and 0 bases, in that order; junction bases with no gene match: 2. CDR3 sequence reads: CAWSVGGRSNQPQHF. The CDR3, as DNA: TGTGCCTGGAGTGTAGGGGGCCGTAGCAATCAGCCCCAGCATTTT.

V usage is TRBV7-2 and J usage is TRBJ2-1; 9 positions match TRBD2. This CDR3 region has 16 residues. Germline assignment: CDR1 SGHTA and CDR2 FQGNSA. V lost 1 base and J lost 3; bases outside the gene matches: 4. The CDR3 coding sequence is TGTGCCAGCAGCTTAGTCAGACTAGCGGTCTACAATGAGCAGTTCTTC. Its translation is CASSLVRLAVYNEQFF.

The rearrangement links TRBV13 to TRBJ1-3; D ambiguous. V was cut by 5 bases and J by 3 bases, with 11 bases left in between. The CDR3 is made up of 14 amino acids. CDR1 is PRHDT and CDR2 is FYEKMQ in the germline V gene (reference sequence). The CDR3 region has the DNA TGTGCCAGCAGCCCATGGACCGTTGGAAACACCATATATTTT. Its protein product is CASSPWTVGNTIYF.

V gene TRBV19 combines with J gene TRBJ1-3, with a tentative D call TRBD1 (5 bases). The germline gives CDR1 LNHDA, CDR2 SQIVND (reference sequence). V was cut by 7 bases and J by 0 bases, with 19 bases left in between. The CDR3 extends over 17 amino acids. CDR3 DNA sequence: TGTGCCAGTAAGGGACGGACTACCTTATACTCTGGAAACACCATATATTTT. This gives the protein CASKGRTTLYSGNTIYF.

The chain joins TRBV27 to TRBJ1-4; D uncertain. This CDR3 is built from 13 residues. Trimming cost V 2 bases and J 8 bases, with 9 bases left between them. Germline CDR1 MNHEY, CDR2 SMNVEV (reference sequence). As DNA, the CDR3 is TGTGCCAGCAGTTTAAAGGGATCAGAAAAACTGTTTTTT. Residues: CASSLKGSEKLFF.

This sequence joins TRBV19 and TRBJ2-1; D not certain. This CDR3 has 13 residues. V lost 3 bases, J lost 6 bases, and 9 bases lay in between. Germline V gene lookup returns CDR1 LNHDA and CDR2 SQIVND (reference sequence). The CDR3 bases are TGTGCCAGTAGTATGGATAGCACCAATGAGCAGTTCTTC. Its protein product is CASSMDSTNEQFF. The full variable domain, with the rest looked up from reference TRBV19 and TRBJ2-1, is DGGITQSPKYLFRKEGQNVTLSCEQNLNHDAMYWYRQDPGQGLRLIYYSQIVNDFQKGDIAEGYSVSREKKESFPLTVTSAQKNPTAFYLCASSMDSTNEQFFGPGTRLTVL.

The V gene is TRBV4-1, the J gene TRBJ1-6; no clear D. CDR3 length: 11 amino acids. Germline loops: CDR1 MGHRA, CDR2 YSYEKL. With 3 bases removed from V and 7 bases from J, the gap between germline ends came to 1 base. CDR3 sequence: CASSQNSPLHF. CDR3 nucleotide sequence: TGCGCCAGCAGCCAGAATTCACCCCTCCACTTT.

The chain combines TRBV9 with TRBJ1-5, with a possible D match to TRBD1 (6 bases). The CDR3 consists of 14 residues. Trimming left V 2 bases short and J 4 bases short, with 10 bases between. The V gene's germline CDR1 is SGDLS and CDR2 YYNGEE. As DNA, the CDR3 is TGTGCCAGCAGCGTCGGTACAGGGAATCAGCCCCAGCATTTT. This translates into CASSVGTGNQPQHF.